Presented here are 23 T cell receptor beta chains from one specimen sequenced in a study of cytomegalovirus exposure and HLA in healthy donors. The PCR ran on 60 Vbeta and 13 Jbeta primers. Generated by immunoSEQ multiplex PCR, the TCRdb table keeps only in-frame clones and is missing some. The table lists tens of thousands of clones, around 80% of them singletons, with about 8.8% in the top ten. Sequences were obtained from PBMCs. The receptors were sampled from a middle-aged man in good health and CMV-seronegative.

The chain has TRBV6-1 and TRBJ2-7; D perhaps matches TRBD2 (5 bases). The V end lost 6 bases, the J end lost 2 bases, and 17 bases lay between the germline ends. CDR3 size: 15 residues. Germline-derived CDR1 and CDR2 are MNHNS and SASEGT. The CDR3 nucleotides read TGTGCCAGCAGCCAACCCGGACTGATCACCTACGAGCAGTACTTC. Its translation is CASSQPGLITYEQYF.

The chain joins TRBV10-3 to TRBJ1-2, with D tentatively TRBD1 (6 bases). CDR3 length equals 15 residues. CDR1 and CDR2 (germline): ENHRY, SYGVKD. Between the trimmed V and J ends, which lost 7 bases and 0 bases, there was a span of 15 bases. For the CDR3, the DNA is TGTGCCATCACCCCCGTGACAGGCACTAACTATGGCTACACCTTC. It is translated as CAITPVTGTNYGYTF.

This clone was observed a few times. The rearrangement uses TRBV18 and TRBJ2-1; D perhaps matches TRBD1 (6 bases). CDR1 is KGHSH and CDR2 is LQKENI in the germline V gene. This CDR3 is 15 amino acids long. Deletions cut 4 bases from V and 0 bases from J, with 10 bases between. CDR3 DNA: TGTGCCAGCTCACTCGGACAGAGCTCCTACAATGAGCAGTTCTTC. Translation: CASSLGQSSYNEQFF.

The chain uses TRBV7-9 and TRBJ1-4; TRBD1 is a possible D gene (5 bases). The germline CDR1 and CDR2 sequences are SEHNR and FQNEAQ (reference sequence). The CDR3 runs to 17 residues. Between the trimmed V and J ends, which lost 2 bases and 7 bases, there was a span of 20 bases. CDR3 coding DNA: TGTGCCAGCAGCTTATGGGGTTTTGGCAGGGATAGTGAAAAACTGTTTTTT. Its protein product is CASSLWGFGRDSEKLFF.

The chain recombines TRBV19 with TRBJ1-1; weak D call: TRBD1 (6 bases). V dropped 7 bases and J dropped 0 bases, with 12 bases sitting between them. Germline-derived CDR1 and CDR2 are LNHDA and SQIVND (reference sequence). The CDR3 runs to 14 residues. The CDR3 nucleotides read TGTGCCAGTACCGAGACAGGTATGAACACTGAAGCTTTCTTT. As protein: CASTETGMNTEAFF.

This chain links TRBV2 with TRBJ2-7, with 9 positions matching TRBD1. This CDR3 contains 13 residues. CDR1 SNHLY and CDR2 FYNNEI come from the germline V gene. With 7 bases clipped from V and 1 base from J, the junction kept 2 bases outside the gene matches. The CDR3 DNA is TGTGCCAGCAACGGACAGGGGTCCTACGAGCAGTACTTC. This gives the protein CASNGQGSYEQYF.

The chain links TRBV14 to TRBJ2-5; a weak D match, TRBD2 (8 bases). Germline loops: CDR1 SGHDN, CDR2 FVKESK. The V and J ends lost 2 bases and 0 bases respectively, with 22 bases between them. The CDR3 totals 19 residues. This CDR3 reads CASSQTSEGAGGNQETQYF. In nucleotides, the CDR3 is TGTGCCAGCAGCCAAACCTCCGAGGGGGCGGGAGGAAACCAAGAGACCCAGTACTTC. The full variable domain, in which reference TRBV14 and TRBJ2-5 provide the parts outside the CDR3, is EAGVTQFPSHSVIEKGQTVTLRCDPISGHDNLYWYRRVMGKEIKFLLHFVKESKQDESGMPNNRFLAERTGGTYSTLKVQPAELEDSGVYFCASSQTSEGAGGNQETQYFGPGTRLLVL.

The chain employs TRBV4-2 and TRBJ2-3; TRBD2 matches at 11 bases. J was trimmed by 4 bases and V by 4 bases; bases with no gene match: 10. The CDR3 spans 17 residues. Germline loops: CDR1 LGHNA, CDR2 YNFKEQ. For the CDR3, the DNA is TGTGCCAGCAGCCCCACCTCCTTAGCGGGAGGGCCAGATACGCAGTATTTT. Its protein product is CASSPTSLAGGPDTQYF.

The chain has TRBV5-5 and TRBJ1-5, with 7 bases aligning to TRBD1. The CDR3 has 17 residues. V dropped 4 bases and J dropped 5; count of bases not matched to a gene: 15. Per germline, CDR1 SGHKS and CDR2 YYEKEE (reference sequence). CDR3 sequence (DNA): TGTGCCAGCAGCCCGTGGGCCGATAGGGGGCAGGATCAGCCCCAGCATTTT. Its protein is CASSPWADRGQDQPQHF.

The chain combines TRBV5-1 with TRBJ2-5, with D perhaps TRBD1 (5 bases). Germline V gene data show CDR1 as SGHRS and CDR2 as YFSETQ. This CDR3 region has 15 residues. V shed 2 bases and J shed 4 bases, with 15 bases lying between them. The CDR3: CASSFEGARGETQYF. The CDR3 region has the DNA TGCGCCAGCAGCTTCGAAGGGGCAAGAGGAGAGACCCAGTACTTC. Based on the CDR3 plus reference TRBV5-1 and TRBJ2-5, the full variable domain is KAGVTQTPRYLIKTRGQQVTLSCSPISGHRSVSWYQQTPGQGLQFLFEYFSETQRNKGNFPGRFSGRQFSNSRSEMNVSTLELGDSALYLCASSFEGARGETQYFGPGTRLLVL.

The V call is TRBV11-2, the J call TRBJ2-7, with a tentative D call TRBD1 (6 bases). The CDR3 is made up of 15 amino acids. The germline gives CDR1 SGHAT, CDR2 FQNNGV. Trimming pared 0 bases from V and 5 bases from J, leaving 14 bases between. CDR3 residues: CASSLDYTGRDEQYF. CDR3 in DNA: TGTGCCAGCAGCTTAGATTACACAGGGCGGGACGAGCAGTACTTC.

The chain combines TRBV6-1 with TRBJ2-7, with 7 positions matching TRBD1. V was pared by 6 bases and J by 3 bases, with 8 bases of the junction left unmatched. This CDR3 contains 14 residues. Germline assignment: CDR1 MNHNS and CDR2 SASEGT. CDR3 sequence: CASSSGTADYEQYF. The CDR3 DNA is TGTGCCAGCAGCTCTGGGACAGCGGACTACGAGCAGTACTTC.

CDR3 amino acids: CASRTGTSGGYEQYF. The CDR3 DNA is TGTGCCAGCAGAACCGGGACTAGCGGGGGATACGAGCAGTACTTC. V gene TRBV7-2 combines with J gene TRBJ2-7, with 14 bases lining up with TRBD2. CDR1 SGHTA and CDR2 FQGNSA come from the germline V gene. J was trimmed by 4 bases and V by 6 bases; bases with no gene match: 5. This CDR3 comprises 15 residues.

This clone was observed a few times. The J gene is TRBJ2-2, the V gene TRBV4-1, with a tentative D call TRBD1 (6 bases). Per the germline V gene, CDR1 is MGHRA and CDR2 is YSYEKL. The CDR3 has 16 amino acids. V was clipped by 3 bases and J by 2 bases, with 13 bases between them. Here the CDR3 DNA reads TGCGCCAGCAGCCAGAAACCGGGACACAACACCGGGGAGCTGTTTTTT. Encoded protein: CASSQKPGHNTGELFF.

The rearrangement joins TRBV6-1 to TRBJ2-7, with TRBD2 identical over 12 bases. The CDR3 loop spans 15 amino acids. Losses at the gene ends were 4 bases for V and 3 bases for J; bases not matched to a gene: 4. Germline V gene data show CDR1 as MNHNS and CDR2 as SASEGT. This chain's CDR3 is CASSVETSGSYEQYF. CDR3 sequence (DNA): TGTGCCAGCAGTGTTGAGACTAGCGGGAGCTACGAGCAGTACTTC.

This clone was seen a few times. The V call is TRBV2, the J call TRBJ1-2; no definite D call. V shed 8 bases and J shed 7 bases, with 11 bases lying between them. Germline CDR1 SNHLY, CDR2 FYNNEI. The length of the CDR3 is 11 residues. The CDR3 here is CASFLIRGYTF. CDR3 in DNA: TGTGCCAGCTTTCTTATTCGTGGCTACACCTTC.

The V gene is TRBV14, the J gene TRBJ2-4; 7 nucleotides agree with TRBD1. Germline V gene data show CDR1 as SGHDN and CDR2 as FVKESK. Trimming at V came to 0 bases and at J to 8 bases, leaving 13 bases not matched to a gene. The CDR3 covers 17 residues. This CDR3 reads CASSQDSVGRGSYIQYF. CDR3 nucleotide sequence: TGTGCCAGCAGCCAAGATTCCGTTGGCAGGGGGAGTTACATTCAGTACTTC.

The chain couples TRBV5-1 to TRBJ2-7, with 10 bases fitting TRBD1. The germline V gene has CDR1 SGHRS and CDR2 YFSETQ. V dropped 4 bases and J dropped 4; count of bases not matched to a gene: 5. There are 14 residues in the CDR3. The CDR3 DNA reads as TGCGCCAGCAGCCGGGACAGGGGAAAGTACGAGCAGTACTTC. It specifies CASSRDRGKYEQYF.

This rearrangement joins TRBV9 to TRBJ2-1; TRBD2 aligns across 9 bases. J lost 6 bases, V lost 6 bases, and 16 bases had no gene match. This CDR3 is 17 amino acids long. CDR1 is SGDLS, CDR2 YYNGEE, per germline. The CDR3 nucleotides are TGTGCCAGCACTCCGGGGGTGGCGGGAGGGCCTTTCAATGAGCAGTTCTTC. Protein product: CASTPGVAGGPFNEQFF.

V is TRBV19 and J is TRBJ1-2; a possible D gene is TRBD1 (5 bases). The ends were cut back, 5 bases at V and 0 bases at J, with 10 bases in the middle. The CDR3 runs 14 residues. Germline V gives CDR1 LNHDA, CDR2 SQIVND (reference sequence). CDR3 amino acids: CASSPQVSNYGYTF. The CDR3 DNA is TGTGCCAGTAGTCCACAGGTATCTAACTATGGCTACACCTTC.

This chain links TRBV5-4 with TRBJ2-1, with D maybe TRBD2 (5 bases). Germline V CDR1 and CDR2: SGHNT, YYREEE (reference sequence). The CDR3 contains 13 residues. Trimming left V 2 bases short and J 7 bases short, with 10 bases between. This CDR3 is CASSFKLGNEQFF. DNA for the CDR3: TGTGCCAGCAGCTTCAAACTAGGTAATGAGCAGTTCTTC.

The CDR3 reads CASSHSGGAYEQFF. CDR3 nucleotide sequence: TGCGCCAGCAGCCATAGCGGGGGGGCCTATGAGCAGTTCTTC. The chain joins TRBV4-1 to TRBJ2-1, with TRBD2 matching over 11 bases. Germline V gene lookup returns CDR1 MGHRA and CDR2 YSYEKL. Trimming at V came to 3 bases and at J to 8 bases, leaving 3 bases not matched to a gene. CDR3 length equals 14 residues.

J is TRBJ1-6 and V is TRBV5-6, with a tentative D call TRBD1 (5 bases). Trimming took 4 bases from V and 10 from J, leaving 21 bases between them. CDR1 SGHDT and CDR2 YYEEEE come from the germline V gene. CDR3 length equals 16 residues. Here the CDR3 DNA reads TGTGCCAGCAGCAACCGGGGCAGGGAGGGATTCTCACCCCTCCACTTT. Protein sequence: CASSNRGREGFSPLHF.